This T cell receptor (beta chain) is drawn from a study of T cell responses to AZD1222 COVID-19 vaccine. Findings and caveats of the study: AZD1222 recipients seropositive at baseline numbered only five to seven.

As for this clone: What it binds is unknown. The germline gene is not matched at one end of the junction; a read error may be the cause.

Profiling relied on immunoSEQ multiplex PCR, and the TCRdb table lists in-frame clones only, not all of them. The sample has over 150,000 clones, roughly nine tenths seen once. Looked up from germline, CDR1 is SSHAT and CDR2 is FNYEAQ (reference sequence). The CDR3 contains 13 residues. The chain recombines TRBV7-7 with TRBJ2-5, with TRBD1 as a possible D gene (5 bases). This clonotype was sampled from an adult in good health. The source was peripheral blood, collected on day 0 of AZD1222 vaccination. The CDR3 sequence is CASSSGIGETQYF. Here the CDR3 DNA reads TGTGCTAGCAGCTCAGGGATTGGAGAGACCCAGTACTTC. The whole variable domain, remainder taken from reference TRBV7-7 and TRBJ2-5, is GAGVSQSPRYKVTKRGQDVTLRCDPISSHATLYWYQQALGQGPEFLTYFNYEAQPDKSGLPSDRFSAERPEGSISTLTIQRTEQRDSAMYRCASSSGIGETQYFGPGTRLLVL.